The sequence of this T cell receptor beta chain was determined in a study of blood T cells in healthy people across ages. Study outcomes and limitations: Nothing was known about donor CMV status, and this possibly confounded expanded clonotype changes.

Germline lookup yields CDR1 SQVTM and CDR2 ANQGSEA. The V gene lost 6 bases and the J gene lost 5 bases, with 16 bases spanning the gap. CDR3 length equals 13 residues. A second PCR, run for roughly 7 to 12 cycles, used a sample-barcoded 5' primer plus a J-beta primer mix. Each sample provided no less than 2.5 million CDR3-containing paired-end reads. MiXCR, run by TCRdb on the 5' RACE reads, gives a single entry per CDR3 protein. The sample holds around 1,800,000 distinct CDR3 sequences; 39% are singletons and the top ten take under 25%. In this sample, this clonotype turned up a few times. What it recognizes is unknown.

What was sequenced was blood. The TCR was taken from a human donor in good health. The V gene is TRBV29-1, the J gene TRBJ1-2, with a weak D call TRBD1 (5 bases). CDR3 amino acids: CSVEMGGGYGYTF. Here the CDR3 DNA reads TGCAGCGTGGAAATGGGGGGAGGGTATGGCTACACCTTC.